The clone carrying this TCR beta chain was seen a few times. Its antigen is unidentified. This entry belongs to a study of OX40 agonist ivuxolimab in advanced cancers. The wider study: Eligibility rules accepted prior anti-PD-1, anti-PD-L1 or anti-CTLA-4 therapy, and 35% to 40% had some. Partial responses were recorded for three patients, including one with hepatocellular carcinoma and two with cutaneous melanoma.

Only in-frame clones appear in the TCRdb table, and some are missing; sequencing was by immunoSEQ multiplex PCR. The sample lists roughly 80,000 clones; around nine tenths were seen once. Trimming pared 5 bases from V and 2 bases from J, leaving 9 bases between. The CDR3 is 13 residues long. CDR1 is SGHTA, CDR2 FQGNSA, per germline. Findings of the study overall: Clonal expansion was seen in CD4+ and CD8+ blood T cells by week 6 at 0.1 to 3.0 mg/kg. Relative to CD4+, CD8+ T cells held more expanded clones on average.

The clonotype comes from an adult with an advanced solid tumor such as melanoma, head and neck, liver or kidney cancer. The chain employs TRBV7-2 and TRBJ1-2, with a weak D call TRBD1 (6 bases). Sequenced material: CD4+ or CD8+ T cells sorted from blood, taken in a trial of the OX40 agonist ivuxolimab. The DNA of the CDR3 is TGTGCCAGCAGCGGACAGTGGAACTATGGCTACACCTTC. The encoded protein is CASSGQWNYGYTF.